The 11 T cell receptor beta chains reported below all come from one sample, sequenced in a study of T cell responses to AZD1222 COVID-19 vaccine. TCRdb keeps only in-frame clones here, not all; method: immunoSEQ multiplex PCR. The sample consists of approximately 110,000 clones, around 92% of them appearing once. Sequenced material: peripheral blood, taken on day 0 of AZD1222 vaccination. These receptors all stem from an adult in good health.

The gene calls are TRBV15 and TRBJ1-2; TRBD1 aligns across 12 bases. Germline V CDR1 and CDR2: LNHNV, YYDKDF (reference sequence). Trimming took 3 bases from V and 6 from J; bases not matched to a gene: 5. The CDR3 is made up of 15 amino acids. CDR3 sequence reads: CATSSRDRGPDGYTF. DNA for the CDR3: TGTGCCACCAGCAGCCGGGACAGGGGGCCAGATGGCTACACCTTC.

V is TRBV28 and J is TRBJ2-7, with D possibly TRBD2 on 6 matching bases. The CDR3 covers 14 residues. The germline CDR1 and CDR2 sequences are MDHEN and SYDVKM. Trimming pared 5 bases from V and 3 bases from J, leaving 14 bases between. The DNA for the CDR3 is TGTGCCAGCAGTCAACCGGGACTGAACTACGAGCAGTACTTC. Encoded protein: CASSQPGLNYEQYF.

The chain links TRBV5-1 to TRBJ1-6; D gene unclear. V was clipped by 0 bases and J by 7 bases, with 8 bases between them. Per germline, CDR1 SGHRS and CDR2 YFSETQ. This CDR3 is built from 14 residues. The CDR3, as DNA: TGCGCCAGCAGCTTGGAATGGGGAAATTCACCCCTCCACTTT. Protein sequence: CASSLEWGNSPLHF.

The chain has TRBV3-1 (or the pseudogene TRBV3-2) and TRBJ2-3; D is unresolved. The V gene's germline CDR1 is LGHDT and CDR2 YNNKEL (reference sequence). The CDR3 is 12 amino acids. Trimming removed 0 bases from V and 4 bases from J, with 2 bases in between. The CDR3 DNA is TGTGCCAGCAGCCAAGATGCAGATACGCAGTATTTT. Translating it yields CASSQDADTQYF.

This clone was observed a few times. Germline and junction disagree at one end, which may indicate a read error. The rearrangement joins TRBV28 to TRBJ1-3; 10 bases align to TRBD1. Per germline, CDR1 MDHEN and CDR2 SYDVKM. The CDR3 runs 16 residues. The CDR3 region has the DNA TGTGCGAGCAGGAGCGGGGGGACAGGGGCCGGAAACACCATATATTTT. Translation gives CASRSGGTGAGNTIYF.

This chain uses TRBV2 with TRBJ1-1, with 8 bases that match TRBD1. Germline V lookup: CDR1 SNHLY, CDR2 FYNNEI. Losses at the gene ends were 7 bases for V and 1 base for J; bases not matched to a gene: 5. The CDR3 consists of 14 residues. This CDR3 is CASKPQGGNTEAFF. For the CDR3, the DNA is TGTGCCAGCAAACCACAGGGGGGGAACACTGAAGCTTTCTTT.

This rearrangement joins TRBV6-2 or TRBV6-3 to TRBJ1-1; tentatively, D is TRBD1 (6 bases). The CDR3 loop spans 15 amino acids. CDR1 is MNHEY, CDR2 SVGEGT, per germline. V lost 2 bases to trimming and J lost 3 bases, with 13 bases between them. As DNA, the CDR3 is TGTGCCAGCAGTTACGGGGGGGCCGCGGACACTGAAGCTTTCTTT. Amino acids: CASSYGGAADTEAFF.

This clone showed up just once. V and J are TRBV7-9 and TRBJ2-7; tentatively, D is TRBD1 or TRBD2 (6 bases each). Trimming removed 5 bases at V and 4 bases at J, with 15 bases between. The germline V gene encodes CDR1 SEHNR and CDR2 FQNEAQ (reference sequence). The length of the CDR3 is 14 residues. CDR3: CASSPGGAPYEQYF. In DNA form, the CDR3 reads TGTGCCAGCAGCCCCGGGGGCGCCCCTTACGAGCAGTACTTC.

CDR3 DNA sequence: TGTGCCACCAGTGACCTGACAGTTAACTATGGCTACACCTTC. Translated, it gives CATSDLTVNYGYTF. The V and J genes are TRBV24-1 and TRBJ1-2, with D tentatively TRBD1 (5 bases). Germline V gives CDR1 KGHDR, CDR2 SFDVKD. V lost 4 bases and J lost 1, with 9 bases in between. CDR3 size: 14 residues.

The V and J genes are TRBV12-3 or TRBV12-4 and TRBJ2-1, with D unresolved. The CDR3 covers 12 residues. V was trimmed by 6 bases and J by 5 bases, leaving 8 bases between them. The CDR3 bases are TGTGCCAGCAGCCTATCCCACAATGAGCAGTTCTTC. This encodes CASSLSHNEQFF.

The chain joins TRBV3-1 (or the pseudogene TRBV3-2) to TRBJ1-1; TRBD1 is a possible D gene (6 bases). Germline V CDR1 and CDR2: LGHDT, YNNKEL (reference sequence). The CDR3 contains 12 residues. V gave up 4 bases and J gave up 10 bases, with 13 bases separating them. CDR3 DNA sequence: TGTGCCAGCAGCCGGGACACGGGTGGAGCTTTCTTT. Protein product: CASSRDTGGAFF.